This T cell receptor beta chain comes out of a study of OX40 agonist ivuxolimab in advanced cancers. Study observations and caveats: CD8+ T cells showed, on average, more clonal expansion than CD4+ cells.

Some clones are missing from TCRdb's copy, which holds only in-frame ones; the method was immunoSEQ multiplex PCR. Of over 85,000 clones in the sample, roughly four fifths were seen once. Patients were ineligible given autoimmune disease history or systemic immunosuppression. Germline V gene sequence: CDR1 MNHNY, CDR2 SVGAGI (reference sequence). V lost 6 bases to trimming and J lost 0 bases, with 9 bases between them. CDR3 length equals 14 residues. Worth noting for this clone: The antigen is not known.

The TCR comes from an adult with an advanced solid tumor such as melanoma, head and neck, liver or kidney cancer. The specimen was CD4+ or CD8+ T cells sorted from blood, collected in a trial of the OX40 agonist ivuxolimab. V gene TRBV6-6 combines with J gene TRBJ1-3; unclear D gene. CDR3 nucleotides: TGTGCCAGCAGCTCCGACGGCTCTGGAAACACCATATATTTT. This translates into CASSSDGSGNTIYF.